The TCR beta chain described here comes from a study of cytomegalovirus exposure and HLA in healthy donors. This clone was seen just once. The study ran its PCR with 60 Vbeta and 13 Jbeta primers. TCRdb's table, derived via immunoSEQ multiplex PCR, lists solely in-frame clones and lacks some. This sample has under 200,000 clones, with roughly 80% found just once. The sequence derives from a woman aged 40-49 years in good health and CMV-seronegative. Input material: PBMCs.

The CDR3, as DNA: TGTGCCAGCAGTCTCAGGACAGGGAGCTCCTACAATGAGCAGTTCTTC. Translating gives CASSLRTGSSYNEQFF. V and J are TRBV28 and TRBJ2-1; 8 bases fit TRBD1. Germline assignment: CDR1 MDHEN and CDR2 SYDVKM. J was trimmed by 0 bases and V by 5 bases; bases with no gene match: 6. The CDR3 loop spans 16 amino acids.